Listed here is a single TCR beta chain. The data derive from a study of control samples from healthy donors and cancer patients. Germline V gives CDR1 SGHAT, CDR2 FQNNGV. V was trimmed by 2 bases and J by 1 base, leaving 11 bases between them. There are 15 residues in the CDR3. Only in-frame clones appear in the TCRdb table, and some are missing; sequencing was by immunoSEQ multiplex PCR. This sample contains fewer than 250,000 clones. This receptor was taken from a woman aged 25 to 39 in good health. The chain recombines TRBV11-2 with TRBJ1-2, with a weak D call TRBD1 (5 bases). Sequenced sample: blood. The CDR3 sequence is CASSLRGSINYGYTF. CDR3 sequence (DNA): TGTGCCAGCAGCTTAAGGGGCTCTATTAACTATGGCTACACCTTC.